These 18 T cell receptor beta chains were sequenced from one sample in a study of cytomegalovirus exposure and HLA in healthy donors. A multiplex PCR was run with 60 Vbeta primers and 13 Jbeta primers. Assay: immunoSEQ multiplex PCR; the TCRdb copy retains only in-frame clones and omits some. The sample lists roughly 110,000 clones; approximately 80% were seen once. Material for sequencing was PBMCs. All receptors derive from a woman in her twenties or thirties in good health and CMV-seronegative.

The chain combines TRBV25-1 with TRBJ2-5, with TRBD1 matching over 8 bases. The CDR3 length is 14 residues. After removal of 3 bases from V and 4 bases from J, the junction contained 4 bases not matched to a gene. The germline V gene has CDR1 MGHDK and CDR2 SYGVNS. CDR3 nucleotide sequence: TGTGCCAGCAGTGATTCAGGGGGCTTAGAGACCCAGTACTTC. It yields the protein CASSDSGGLETQYF.

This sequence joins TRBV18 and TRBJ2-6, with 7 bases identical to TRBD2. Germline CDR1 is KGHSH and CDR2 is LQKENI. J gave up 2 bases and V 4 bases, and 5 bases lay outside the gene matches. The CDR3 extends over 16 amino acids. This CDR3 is CASSLQAGTGANVLTF. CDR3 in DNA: TGTGCCAGCTCACTCCAAGCGGGGACTGGGGCCAACGTCCTGACTTTC.

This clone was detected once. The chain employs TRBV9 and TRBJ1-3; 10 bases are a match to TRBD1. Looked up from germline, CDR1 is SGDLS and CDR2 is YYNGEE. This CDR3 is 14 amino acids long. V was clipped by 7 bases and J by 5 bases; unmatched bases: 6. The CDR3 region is CASGTGDSRNTIYF. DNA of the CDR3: TGTGCCAGCGGGACAGGGGATTCTAGAAACACCATATATTTT.

The CDR3 protein is CASSLGQGLHEQYF. In DNA, the CDR3 is TGCGCCAGCAGCTTGGGCCAGGGGCTCCACGAGCAGTACTTC. The chain is built from TRBV5-1 and TRBJ2-7, with a tentative D call TRBD1 (6 bases). Trimming left V 0 bases short and J 5 bases short, with 12 bases between. Germline V gene lookup returns CDR1 SGHRS and CDR2 YFSETQ. CDR3 length: 14 amino acids. Complete variable domain (other parts from reference TRBV5-1 and TRBJ2-7): KAGVTQTPRYLIKTRGQQVTLSCSPISGHRSVSWYQQTPGQGLQFLFEYFSETQRNKGNFPGRFSGRQFSNSRSEMNVSTLELGDSALYLCASSLGQGLHEQYFGPGTRLTVT.

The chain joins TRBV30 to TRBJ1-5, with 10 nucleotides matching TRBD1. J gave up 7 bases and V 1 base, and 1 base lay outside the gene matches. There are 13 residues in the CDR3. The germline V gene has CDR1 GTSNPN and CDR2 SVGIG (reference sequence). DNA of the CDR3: TGTGCCTGGAGTGGGACAGGGGGGCAGCCCCAGCATTTT. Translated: CAWSGTGGQPQHF.

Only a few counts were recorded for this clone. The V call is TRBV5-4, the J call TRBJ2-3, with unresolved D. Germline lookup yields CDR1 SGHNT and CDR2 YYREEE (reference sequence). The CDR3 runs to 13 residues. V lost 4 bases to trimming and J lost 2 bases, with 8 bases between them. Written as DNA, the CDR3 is TGTGCCAGCAGCCCCGGGTACACAGATACGCAGTATTTT. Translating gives CASSPGYTDTQYF.

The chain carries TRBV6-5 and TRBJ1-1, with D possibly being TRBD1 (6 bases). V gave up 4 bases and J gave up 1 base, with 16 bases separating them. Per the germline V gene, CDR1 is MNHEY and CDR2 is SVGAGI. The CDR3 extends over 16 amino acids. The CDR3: CASSFSFLGGNTEAFF. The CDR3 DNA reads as TGTGCCAGCAGTTTCTCCTTTTTAGGGGGGAACACTGAAGCTTTCTTT.

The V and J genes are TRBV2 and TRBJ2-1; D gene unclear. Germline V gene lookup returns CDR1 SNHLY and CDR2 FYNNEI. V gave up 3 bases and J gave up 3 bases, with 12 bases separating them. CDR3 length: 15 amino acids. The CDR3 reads CASSDQHPNYNEQFF. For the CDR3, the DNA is TGTGCCAGCAGTGACCAACACCCAAACTACAATGAGCAGTTCTTC.

This CDR3 reads CASSRGLDYGYTF. The CDR3 coding sequence is TGTGCCAGCAGTCGAGGCCTTGACTATGGCTACACCTTC. The chain couples TRBV25-1 to TRBJ1-2; no firm D call. Trimming took off 5 bases at V and 3 bases at J, with 10 bases between the two ends. The CDR3 spans 13 residues. Germline V gene lookup returns CDR1 MGHDK and CDR2 SYGVNS.

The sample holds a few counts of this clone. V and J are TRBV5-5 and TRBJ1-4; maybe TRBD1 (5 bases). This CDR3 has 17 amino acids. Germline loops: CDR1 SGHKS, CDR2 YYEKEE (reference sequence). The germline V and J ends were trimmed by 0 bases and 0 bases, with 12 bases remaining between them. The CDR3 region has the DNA TGTGCCAGCAGCTTGGCCAAGGGGCTGGCAACTAATGAAAAACTGTTTTTT. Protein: CASSLAKGLATNEKLFF.

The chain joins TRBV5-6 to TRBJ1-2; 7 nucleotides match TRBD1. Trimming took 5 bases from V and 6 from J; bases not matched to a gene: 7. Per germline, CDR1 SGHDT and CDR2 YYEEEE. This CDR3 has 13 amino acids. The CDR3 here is CASSTQGVDGYTF. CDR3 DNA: TGTGCCAGCAGTACCCAGGGGGTCGATGGCTACACCTTC. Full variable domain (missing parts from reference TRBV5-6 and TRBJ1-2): DAGVTQSPTHLIKTRGQQVTLRCSPKSGHDTVSWYQQALGQGPQFIFQYYEEEERQRGNFPDRFSGHQFPNYSSELNVNALLLGDSALYLCASSTQGVDGYTFGSGTRLTVV.

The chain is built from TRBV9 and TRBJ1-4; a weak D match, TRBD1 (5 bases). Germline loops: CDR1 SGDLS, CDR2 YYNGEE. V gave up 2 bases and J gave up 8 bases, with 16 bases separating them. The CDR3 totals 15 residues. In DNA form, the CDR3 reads TGTGCCAGCAGCGTTGGGGGAGGCGAGGGCGAAAAACTGTTTTTT. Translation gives CASSVGGGEGEKLFF.

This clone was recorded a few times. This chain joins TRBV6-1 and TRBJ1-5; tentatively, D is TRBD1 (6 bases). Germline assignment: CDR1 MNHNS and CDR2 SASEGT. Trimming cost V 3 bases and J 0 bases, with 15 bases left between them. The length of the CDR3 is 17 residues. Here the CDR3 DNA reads TGTGCCAGCAGTGAGCCCGACAGGTTCAATAGCAATCAGCCCCAGCATTTT. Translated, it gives CASSEPDRFNSNQPQHF.

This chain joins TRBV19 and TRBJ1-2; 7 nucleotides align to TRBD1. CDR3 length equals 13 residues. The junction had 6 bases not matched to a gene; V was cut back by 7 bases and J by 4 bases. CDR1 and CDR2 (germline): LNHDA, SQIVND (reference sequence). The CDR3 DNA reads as TGTGCCAGTACCCGGACAGGAGCCTATGGCTACACCTTC. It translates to CASTRTGAYGYTF.

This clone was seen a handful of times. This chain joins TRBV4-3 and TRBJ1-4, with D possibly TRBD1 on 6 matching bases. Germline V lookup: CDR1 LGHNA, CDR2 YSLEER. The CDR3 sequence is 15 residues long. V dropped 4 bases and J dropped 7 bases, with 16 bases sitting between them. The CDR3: CASSPQGISGEKLFF. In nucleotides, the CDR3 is TGCGCCAGCAGCCCCCAGGGGATCAGCGGTGAAAAACTGTTTTTT.

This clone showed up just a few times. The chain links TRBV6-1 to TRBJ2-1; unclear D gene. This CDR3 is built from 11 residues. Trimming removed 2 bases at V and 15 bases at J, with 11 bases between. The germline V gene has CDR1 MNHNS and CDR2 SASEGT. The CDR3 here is CASSELRLLFF. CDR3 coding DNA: TGTGCCAGCAGTGAATTGAGACTTCTGTTCTTC.

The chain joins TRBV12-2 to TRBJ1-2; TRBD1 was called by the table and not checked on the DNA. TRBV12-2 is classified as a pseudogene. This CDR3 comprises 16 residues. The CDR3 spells CASRLAVQGAGCGYTF. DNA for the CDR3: TGTGCAAGTCGCTTAGCGGTACAGGGGGCAGGTTGTGGCTACACCTTC.

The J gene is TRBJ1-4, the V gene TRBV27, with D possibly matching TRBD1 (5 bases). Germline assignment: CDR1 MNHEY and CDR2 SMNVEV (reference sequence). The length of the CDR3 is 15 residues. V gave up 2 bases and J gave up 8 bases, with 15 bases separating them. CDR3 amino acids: CASSLRPRVQEKLFF. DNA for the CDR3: TGTGCCAGCAGTTTACGTCCCAGGGTCCAGGAAAAACTGTTTTTT.